This entry concerns a single T cell receptor beta chain. The sample originates from a study of patients and donors after allogeneic stem cell transplantation. MiXCR was run by TCRdb on the RT-PCR reads, yielding one entry per CDR3 protein. Of 800,000 to 1,000,000 distinct CDR3 sequences listed, more than 15% were seen once; the top ten hold 5% to 7.5%. CDR3 length equals 15 residues. The V gene's germline CDR1 is MNHNS and CDR2 SASEGT. V was cut by 5 bases and J by 5 bases, with 15 bases left in between. The J gene is TRBJ2-2, the V gene TRBV6-1; a weak D match, TRBD1 (5 bases). The sequence was obtained from a human donor who was either an allogeneic HSCT recipient or a stem cell or donor lymphocyte infusion donor (not recorded which). It is not recorded whose cells these are; they may come from a transplant donor. What was sequenced was blood, either unsorted or a sorted T cell fraction (not recorded which). CDR3 sequence reads: CASSRRAVDTGELFF. The CDR3, as DNA: TGTGCCAGCAGTCGCAGGGCAGTTGATACCGGGGAGCTGTTTTTT.